These 5 T cell receptor beta chains were all obtained from the same sample, sequenced in a study of preoperative IRX-2 immunotherapy in early breast cancer. The protocol was immunoSEQ multiplex PCR, while the TCRdb copy is restricted to in-frame clones and leaves out a portion. The sample lists around 38,000 clones; about 72% were seen once. The treatment was: preoperative locoregional IRX-2 cytokine immunotherapy. The sample in question was tumor tissue, obtained after IRX-2 immunotherapy. The receptor set was obtained from a human donor with breast cancer.

V is TRBV30 and J is TRBJ1-3; no firm D call. Trimming cost V 3 bases and J 5 bases, with 5 bases left between them. The CDR3 loop spans 11 amino acids. Germline CDR1 is GTSNPN and CDR2 is SVGIG (reference sequence). The CDR3 is CAWRPRNTIYF. The CDR3 DNA reads TGTGCCTGGAGGCCCAGAAACACCATATATTTT.

V gene TRBV5-1 combines with J gene TRBJ2-5; 7 bases fit TRBD2. Germline-derived CDR1 and CDR2 are SGHRS and YFSETQ. This CDR3 has 15 residues. Trimming took 4 bases from V and 1 from J; bases not matched to a gene: 7. CDR3 residues: CASSHGRGAQETQYF. CDR3 coding DNA: TGCGCCAGCAGCCATGGGAGGGGTGCCCAAGAGACCCAGTACTTC.

The chain carries TRBV7-4 and TRBJ2-1, with D perhaps TRBD2 (6 bases). The CDR3 sequence is 14 residues long. Trimming left V 5 bases short and J 5 bases short, with 13 bases between. Germline V gene sequence: CDR1 SGHVT, CDR2 SQSDAQ. CDR3 DNA sequence: TGTGCCAGCAGCCCAACTAGCAGAAACAATGAGCAGTTCTTC. Its protein is CASSPTSRNNEQFF.

Worth noting for this clone: The junction shows a germline mismatch at one end, possibly a read error. The chain is built from TRBV6-8 and TRBJ2-1; no clear D. Germline V gives CDR1 MNHGY, CDR2 SAAAGT. CDR3 length equals 12 residues. CDR3 coding DNA: TGTGCCATCAGTGCCCCAGACAATGAGCAGTTCTTC. Its protein is CAISAPDNEQFF.

This rearrangement joins TRBV6-8 to TRBJ2-7, with TRBD1 matching over 9 bases. The germline V gene encodes CDR1 MNHGY and CDR2 SAAAGT. The CDR3 runs to 15 residues. The ends lost 5 bases at V and 3 bases at J; junction bases unmatched: 8. The CDR3 region has the DNA TGTGCCAGCAGTGCACCCCCGGGACAGGGCTACGAGCAGTACTTC. Translation gives CASSAPPGQGYEQYF.